This record looks at one T cell receptor (beta chain) sequence and its context. The antigen remains undetermined. The protocol was immunoSEQ multiplex PCR, while the TCRdb copy is restricted to in-frame clones and leaves out a portion. The sample lists 12,000 or so clones; 75% to 80% were seen once. Trimming took off 5 bases at V and 9 bases at J, with 11 bases between the two ends. Germline loops: CDR1 LNHNV, CDR2 YYDKDF (reference sequence). The CDR3 loop spans 12 amino acids. This sample was taken from a study of chemoradiotherapy in HPV16-positive cancers. Whole-study results and caveats: Non-HPV-specific T cells did not expand in tumors during treatment, whereas candidate HPV-specific clones and E7-related motifs did. Better recurrence-free survival went with HPV-responsive T-cell expansion in HPV16-positive patients.

Repeated repertoire sampling spanned the course of chemoradiotherapy. The chain uses TRBV15 and TRBJ2-1, with D unresolved. This specimen was collected from a patient who underwent chemoradiotherapy. The source of this sequence is a human donor with HPV-associated anogenital cancer. The CDR3, as DNA: TGTGCCACCAGCGGCCGCTTTAGTGAGCAGTTCTTC. Protein product: CATSGRFSEQFF.